This TCR beta chain was recorded in a study of T cells after yellow fever vaccination. Findings and limits, study-wide: Detected again after the booster were most primary-vaccination clones, at 96% CD4 and around 91% CD8.

The CDR3 is made up of 14 amino acids. Germline values: CDR1 MNHNS, CDR2 SASEGT. Trimming at V came to 6 bases and at J to 4 bases, leaving 4 bases not matched to a gene. Researchers made TCR cDNA using 5'RACE template switching, and this step added a universal primer site and UMIs. TCRdb independently ran MiXCR on the 5' RACE reads; one entry per CDR3 protein. This sample has tens of thousands of distinct CDR3 sequences, with roughly 3.3% found just once. This clonotype came up many times. The sequenced sample was PBMCs, either bulk or a sorted T-cell subset (CD4+, CD8+, memory, or dextramer-sorted; not recorded which), obtained around 45 days after the first yellow fever vaccination. This receptor was taken from a man in his late teens or twenties who received the YFV17D yellow fever vaccine. V is TRBV6-1 and J is TRBJ2-3; 10 nucleotides match TRBD2. CDR3 sequence: CASRSGGAADTQYF. The CDR3 DNA follows: TGTGCCAGCAGGAGCGGGGGGGCAGCAGATACGCAGTATTTT.